This passage covers 15 T cell receptor beta chains from one sample sequenced in a study of blood T cell repertoires in COVID-19. Profiled with immunoSEQ multiplex PCR; TCRdb holds only in-frame clones, not every one. Counted here are about 190,000 clones, 70% to 90% occurring once; the ten biggest clones make up 5% to 8%. Sequencing was carried out using peripheral blood. The receptors shown here come from a woman aged 40 to 55 who had recovered from COVID-19.

This clone has a single count. V is TRBV5-6 and J is TRBJ1-1, with D unclear. The germline gives CDR1 SGHDT, CDR2 YYEEEE. The CDR3 covers 13 residues. V was clipped by 0 bases and J by 1 base, with 4 bases between them. The CDR3 protein is CASSLDTNTEAFF. The CDR3 nucleotides read TGTGCCAGCAGCTTGGACACGAACACTGAAGCTTTCTTT.

V gene TRBV9 combines with J gene TRBJ1-2, with a tentative D call TRBD1 (5 bases). CDR3 length: 13 residues. Germline lookup yields CDR1 SGDLS and CDR2 YYNGEE. V was shortened by 4 bases and J by 7 bases, with 14 bases between the two germline ends. The chain's CDR3 is CASSLGTYGGYTF. CDR3 nucleotide sequence: TGTGCCAGCAGCCTCGGGACTTACGGTGGCTACACCTTC.

The rearrangement uses TRBV11-2 and TRBJ2-7; no reliable D call. This CDR3 contains 17 residues. In germline, CDR1 is SGHAT, CDR2 FQNNGV. V gave up 0 bases and J gave up 6 bases, with 21 bases separating them. CDR3 DNA sequence: TGTGCCAGCAGCTTAGATCACGAAGCATACTCGTTACGCGAGCAGTACTTC. This gives the protein CASSLDHEAYSLREQYF.

About this clone: Other DNA sequences of this sample code for an identical CDR3. The chain carries TRBV18 and TRBJ2-5, with D tentatively TRBD2 (6 bases). V was cut by 3 bases and J by 4 bases, with 9 bases left in between. Looked up from germline, CDR1 is KGHSH and CDR2 is LQKENI. The CDR3 loop spans 13 amino acids. CDR3 protein: CASSPGGGETQYF. In DNA form, the CDR3 reads TGTGCCAGCTCACCTGGGGGAGGAGAGACCCAGTACTTC.

This chain joins TRBV7-7 and TRBJ2-1; 9 bases match TRBD1. V was pared by 4 bases and J by 8 bases, with 12 bases of the junction left unmatched. Germline CDR1 and CDR2: SSHAT and FNYEAQ (reference sequence). The CDR3 is made up of 16 amino acids. The CDR3 loop is CASSYLPGQGFHEQFF. CDR3 nucleotides: TGTGCCAGCAGCTACCTGCCGGGACAGGGCTTTCATGAGCAGTTCTTC.

This chain links TRBV6-5 with TRBJ2-5; possible D gene TRBD1, 7 bases. V lost 0 bases and J 4 bases, leaving 15 bases between the germline ends. Germline CDR1 reads MNHEY; CDR2 reads SVGAGI. CDR3 length: 16 amino acids. The CDR3 nucleotides are TGTGCCAGCAGTTACTCGCGGAGGGGGCTTGGAGAGACCCAGTACTTC. This encodes CASSYSRRGLGETQYF.

J is TRBJ1-2 and V is TRBV3-1 (or the pseudogene TRBV3-2); D possibly corresponds to TRBD1 (6 bases). V lost 2 bases to trimming and J lost 1 base, with 11 bases between them. Germline V gene data show CDR1 as LGHDT and CDR2 as YNNKEL (reference sequence). This CDR3 spans 15 amino acids. CDR3 DNA sequence: TGTGCCAGCAGCCAACTGACAGGCGTTAACTATGGCTACACCTTC. Amino acid sequence: CASSQLTGVNYGYTF.

The chain links TRBV2 to TRBJ2-1; D may be TRBD2 (6 bases). CDR3 length: 18 residues. Per the germline V gene, CDR1 is SNHLY and CDR2 is FYNNEI. Trimming took off 6 bases at V and 2 bases at J, with 23 bases between the two ends. CDR3 sequence: CASSFSGDSPSAYNEQFF. The CDR3 nucleotides are TGTGCCAGCAGCTTTAGCGGAGACTCCCCTTCGGCCTACAATGAGCAGTTCTTC.

The V call is TRBV19, the J call TRBJ2-7; TRBD1 agrees at 9 bases. In germline, CDR1 is LNHDA, CDR2 SQIVND (reference sequence). The V and J ends lost 4 bases and 2 bases, in that order; junction bases with no gene match: 6. The CDR3 is 15 amino acids. CDR3: CASSRTGERAYEQYF. The CDR3 nucleotides read TGTGCCAGTAGTAGGACAGGGGAAAGGGCCTACGAGCAGTACTTC.

The chain recombines TRBV29-1 with TRBJ2-2; TRBD1 matches 10 bases. Germline CDR1 SQVTM, CDR2 ANQGSEA. The CDR3 loop spans 13 amino acids. The V and J ends lost 4 bases and 7 bases, in that order; junction bases with no gene match: 3. The chain's CDR3 is CSVGQGAGGELFF. The CDR3 nucleotides read TGCAGCGTTGGACAGGGGGCAGGCGGGGAGCTGTTTTTT.

The chain joins TRBV6-5 to TRBJ1-2; D gene ambiguous. V was cut by 2 bases and J by 7 bases, with 11 bases left in between. The CDR3 length is 13 residues. Germline CDR1 MNHEY, CDR2 SVGAGI. The CDR3 reads CASSYGLGPGYTF. DNA for the CDR3: TGTGCCAGCAGTTACGGGCTGGGCCCTGGCTACACCTTC.

The chain recombines TRBV5-1 with TRBJ2-5; 11 bases align to TRBD2. The V gene end was trimmed by 4 bases and the J gene end by 2 bases; junction bases not matched to a gene: 7. This CDR3 region has 16 residues. The V gene's germline CDR1 is SGHRS and CDR2 YFSETQ. DNA of the CDR3: TGCGCCAGCAGCCCCCGGGGGACTAGCGGACAAGAGACCCAGTACTTC. Translated: CASSPRGTSGQETQYF.

The chain joins TRBV6-1 to TRBJ2-4; 9 bases agree with TRBD1. V shed 3 bases and J 3 bases; nucleotides not matched to a gene: 9. The CDR3 has 17 amino acids. CDR1 is MNHNS and CDR2 is SASEGT in the germline V gene. The CDR3 protein is CASSEGTGMSHKNIQYF. DNA for the CDR3: TGTGCCAGCAGTGAGGGGACAGGGATGAGCCACAAAAACATTCAGTACTTC.

The chain has TRBV27 and TRBJ2-3; D perhaps matches TRBD2 (7 bases). V lost 9 bases to trimming and J lost 2 bases, with 15 bases between them. The germline CDR1 and CDR2 sequences are MNHEY and SMNVEV (reference sequence). The CDR3 loop spans 14 amino acids. CDR3 nucleotide sequence: TGTGCCAGTTGGCCGGGGGGCCCCACAGATACGCAGTATTTT. It yields the protein CASWPGGPTDTQYF.

The rearrangement uses TRBV6-6 and TRBJ1-3; 7 nucleotides align to TRBD1. Germline V gene sequence: CDR1 MNHNY, CDR2 SVGAGI (reference sequence). The CDR3 has 13 amino acids. J gave up 3 bases and V 9 bases, and 5 bases lay outside the gene matches. The CDR3 here is CASAGGSGNTIYF. DNA of the CDR3: TGTGCCAGTGCAGGGGGTAGTGGAAACACCATATATTTT.